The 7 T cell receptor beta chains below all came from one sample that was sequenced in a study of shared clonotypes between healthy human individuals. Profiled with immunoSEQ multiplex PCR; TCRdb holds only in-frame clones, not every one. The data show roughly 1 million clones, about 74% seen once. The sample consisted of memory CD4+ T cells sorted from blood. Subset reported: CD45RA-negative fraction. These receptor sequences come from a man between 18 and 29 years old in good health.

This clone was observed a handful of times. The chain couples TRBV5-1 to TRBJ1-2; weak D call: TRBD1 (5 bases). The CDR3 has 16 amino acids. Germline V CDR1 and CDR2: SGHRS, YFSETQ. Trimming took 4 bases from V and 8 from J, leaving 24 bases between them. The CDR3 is CASSLLSVPGIMGYTF. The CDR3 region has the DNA TGCGCCAGCAGCCTATTGTCTGTGCCAGGGATAATGGGCTACACCTTC.

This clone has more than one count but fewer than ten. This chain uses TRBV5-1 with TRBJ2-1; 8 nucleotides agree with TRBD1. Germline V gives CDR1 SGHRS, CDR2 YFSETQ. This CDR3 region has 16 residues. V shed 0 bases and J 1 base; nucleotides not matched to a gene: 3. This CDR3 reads CASSLGDRGSYNEQFF. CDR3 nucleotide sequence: TGCGCCAGCAGCTTGGGAGACAGGGGATCCTACAATGAGCAGTTCTTC.

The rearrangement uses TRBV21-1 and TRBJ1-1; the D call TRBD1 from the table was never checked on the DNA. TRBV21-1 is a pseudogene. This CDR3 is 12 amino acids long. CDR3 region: CALPWGGFEAFF. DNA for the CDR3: TGTGCCCTCCCATGGGGCGGTTTTGAAGCTTTCTTT.

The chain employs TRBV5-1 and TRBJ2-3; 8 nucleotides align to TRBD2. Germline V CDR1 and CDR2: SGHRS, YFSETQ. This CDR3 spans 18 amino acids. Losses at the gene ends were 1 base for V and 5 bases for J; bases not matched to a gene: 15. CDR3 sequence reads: CASSLYGPGAGERDTQYF. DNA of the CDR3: TGCGCCAGCAGCTTGTACGGGCCTGGAGCGGGAGAAAGAGATACGCAGTATTTT.

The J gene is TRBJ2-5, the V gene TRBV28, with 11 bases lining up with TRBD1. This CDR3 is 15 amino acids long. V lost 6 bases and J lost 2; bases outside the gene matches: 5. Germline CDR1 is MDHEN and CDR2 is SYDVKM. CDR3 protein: CASRVDRGLQETQYF. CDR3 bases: TGTGCCAGCAGGGTGGACAGGGGGCTTCAAGAGACCCAGTACTTC.

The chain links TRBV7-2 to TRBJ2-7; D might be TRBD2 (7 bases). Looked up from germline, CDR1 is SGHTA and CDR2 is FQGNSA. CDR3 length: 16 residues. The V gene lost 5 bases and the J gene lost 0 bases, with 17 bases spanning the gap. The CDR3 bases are TGTGCCAGCAGCCCCCCAGGGAGGGGGTACTCCTACGAGCAGTACTTC. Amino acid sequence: CASSPPGRGYSYEQYF.

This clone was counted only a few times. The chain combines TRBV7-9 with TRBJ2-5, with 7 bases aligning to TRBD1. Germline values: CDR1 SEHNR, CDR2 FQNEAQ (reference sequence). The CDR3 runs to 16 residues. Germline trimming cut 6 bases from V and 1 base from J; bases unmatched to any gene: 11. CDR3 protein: CASRFNPQGSQETQYF. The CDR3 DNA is TGTGCCAGCAGGTTTAACCCACAGGGGTCCCAAGAGACCCAGTACTTC.